This is a list of T cell receptor beta chains from one sample in a study of CD8 T cells in Susac syndrome. TCRdb analysed the immunoSEQ multiplex PCR reads with MiXCR anew, one entry per CDR3 protein. The sample carries 150,000 to 250,000 distinct CDR3 sequences, 90% to 95% recorded once. Sequencing input: CD4+ T cells from PBMCs. The receptors derive from a human donor with multiple sclerosis. Each CDR3 is given with its conserved first and last residue. A D gene is named only where the DNA matches it firmly. Size is omitted from some rows. Given values are once, few, many or a class for expanded clones.

j_call	d_call	clone_size	v_call	cdr3_aa	cdr3_nt
TRBJ1-4	-	-	TRBV29-1	CSARSFGEKLFF	TGCAGCGCACGGAGTTTTGGCGAAAAACTGTTTTTT
TRBJ2-1	-	-	TRBV16	CASSASGNEQFF	TGTGCCAGCAGCGCATCCGGCAATGAGCAGTTCTTC
TRBJ2-5	-	-	TRBV27	CASSLWGGEKTQYF	TGTGCCAGCAGTTTATGGGGGGGCGAGAAGACCCAGTACTTC
TRBJ2-1	-	-	TRBV7-2	CASSLAGRVGEQFF	TGTGCCAGCAGCTTAGCGGGTCGGGTGGGTGAGCAGTTCTTC
TRBJ2-7	TRBD1	-	TRBV20-1	CSASRLDRGYEQYF	TGCAGTGCTAGTAGGCTGGACAGGGGTTACGAGCAGTACTTC
TRBJ2-1	-	-	TRBV5-1	CASSTTGDGGEQFF	TGCGCCAGCAGTACGACAGGTGATGGGGGTGAGCAGTTCTTC
TRBJ1-2	-	-	TRBV5-6	CASSSNRDGYTF	TGTGCCAGCAGCTCAAACAGGGACGGCTACACCTTC
TRBJ1-6	-	-	TRBV7-9	CASSFMGATYNSPLHF	TGTGCCAGCAGCTTTATGGGGGCAACCTATAATTCACCCCTCCATTTT
TRBJ1-2	TRBD1	-	TRBV29-1	CSVDSGGRYGYTF	TGCAGCGTTGATTCAGGGGGAAGGTATGGCTACACCTTC
TRBJ2-6	-	-	TRBV7-9	CAPRGISGANVLTF	TGTGCTCCAAGGGGGATCTCTGGGGCCAACGTCCTGACTTTC
TRBJ2-7	-	-	TRBV12-3/TRBV12-4	CASSLTAAEQYF	TGTGCCAGCAGCCTAACGGCGGCCGAGCAGTACTTC
TRBJ2-6	-	-	TRBV29-1	CSVEIWGANVLTF	TGCAGCGTTGAGATCTGGGGGGCCAACGTCCTGACTTTC
TRBJ2-3	-	-	TRBV7-8	CASSLVGGPDTQYF	TGTGCCAGCAGCTTAGTGGGGGGCCCAGATACGCAGTATTTT
TRBJ2-3	-	-	TRBV2	CASFPYRFSTDTQYF	TGTGCCAGCTTCCCTTATAGGTTCAGCACAGATACGCAGTATTTT
TRBJ1-6	TRBD1	-	TRBV27	CASSRPGQGNSPLHF	TGTGCCAGCAGCCGACCGGGACAGGGGAATTCACCCCTCCACTTT
TRBJ2-5	TRBD2	once	TRBV20-1	CSAPRAGGQETQYF	TGCAGTGCTCCCCGCGCGGGGGGCCAAGAGACCCAGTACTTC
TRBJ2-5	TRBD1	-	TRBV18	CASSPVTGIETQYF	TGTGCCAGCTCACCCGTGACAGGGATAGAGACCCAGTACTTC
TRBJ2-6	-	-	TRBV7-9	CASSSRRTEALMANVLTF	TGTGCCAGCAGCTCCAGGCGCACAGAGGCCCTCATGGCCAACGTCCTGACTTTC
TRBJ2-6	-	once	TRBV5-1	CASSSLGGGGGAGANVLTF	TGCGCCAGCAGCTCCCTAGGTGGGGGGGGCGGAGCTGGGGCCAACGTCCTGACTTTC
TRBJ1-5	-	-	TRBV30	CAWSRAWEAGAGPQHF	TGTGCCTGGAGTCGGGCTTGGGAGGCCGGCGCGGGGCCCCAGCATTTT
TRBJ1-1	-	-	TRBV9	CASSVVTTNTEAFF	TGTGCCAGCAGCGTAGTAACGACGAACACTGAAGCTTTCTTT
TRBJ2-1	-	once	TRBV29-1	CSVPILGGYNEQFF	TGCAGCGTTCCCATACTCGGGGGCTACAATGAGCAGTTCTTC
TRBJ1-5	-	-	TRBV3-1	CASSQQGHQPQHF	TGTGCCAGCAGCCAGCAGGGCCATCAGCCCCAGCATTTT
TRBJ1-1	-	once	TRBV20-1	CSATLRTVNTEAFF	TGCAGTGCTACCCTTAGGACGGTGAACACTGAAGCTTTCTTT
TRBJ2-1	TRBD2	-	TRBV4-1	CASSGTGTSNNEQFF	TGCGCCAGCAGCGGGACCGGGACTAGCAACAATGAGCAGTTCTTC
TRBJ2-4	TRBD1	-	TRBV30	CAWSPGQVGPLAKNIQYF	TGTGCCTGGAGTCCGGGACAGGTTGGCCCTCTAGCCAAAAACATTCAGTACTTC
TRBJ2-7	-	-	TRBV5-5	CASSLRTGTYYEQYF	TGTGCCAGCAGCCTTCGGACCGGAACCTACTACGAGCAGTACTTC
TRBJ1-1	-	-	TRBV29-1	CSVEGGRWSEAFF	TGCAGCGTTGAAGGGGGAAGGTGGTCGGAGGCTTTCTTT
TRBJ2-5	-	-	TRBV20-1	CSATPAATHTQYF	TGCAGTGCTACGCCGGCCGCAACGCACACCCAGTACTTC
TRBJ2-5	-	-	TRBV3-1	CASSQAGGNAETQYF	TGTGCCAGCAGCCAAGCTGGGGGGAATGCGGAGACCCAGTACTTC
TRBJ2-7	-	-	TRBV30	CAWSPQGIEQYF	TGTGCCTGGAGTCCCCAGGGTATCGAGCAGTACTTC
TRBJ1-1	-	-	TRBV30	CAWSGAYTEAFF	TGTGCCTGGAGCGGGGCTTACACTGAAGCTTTCTTT
TRBJ1-1	TRBD1	-	TRBV7-9	CASSKTGGNTEAFF	TGTGCCAGCAGCAAGACAGGGGGGAACACTGAAGCTTTCTTT
TRBJ2-5	-	-	TRBV9	CASSVAPGRGQETQYF	TGTGCCAGCAGCGTAGCCCCGGGAAGGGGTCAGGAGACCCAGTACTTC
TRBJ2-7	TRBD2	-	TRBV20-1	CSATLAGTHEQYF	TGCAGTGCTACGTTAGCGGGAACCCACGAGCAGTACTTC
TRBJ2-7	-	once	TRBV20-1	CSASGPGGNEQYF	TGCAGTGCCTCCGGGCCCGGAGGGAACGAGCAGTACTTC
TRBJ2-3	-	-	TRBV25-1	CASSPISTDTQYF	TGTGCCAGCTCCCCGATAAGCACAGATACGCAGTATTTT
TRBJ1-5	-	-	TRBV3-1	CASSQGTGNHQPQHF	TGTGCCAGCAGCCAGGGAACGGGAAATCATCAGCCCCAGCATTTT
TRBJ1-1	TRBD1	-	TRBV27	CASRELQGVPEAFF	TGTGCCAGCCGGGAACTACAGGGGGTACCTGAAGCTTTCTTT
TRBJ1-3	-	-	TRBV20-1	CSARDQVGQTGNTIYF	TGCAGTGCTAGAGATCAGGTCGGGCAGACCGGAAACACCATATATTTT
TRBJ1-1	-	-	TRBV20-1	CSASKQEYTEAFF	TGCAGTGCTAGTAAACAGGAGTACACTGAAGCTTTCTTT
TRBJ1-3	TRBD1	-	TRBV4-2	CASSPFSRGNGNTIYF	TGTGCCAGCAGCCCCTTTAGCAGGGGGAATGGAAACACCATATATTTT
TRBJ2-3	TRBD2	-	TRBV7-2	CASSRGLPSTDTQYF	TGTGCCAGCAGCCGGGGACTACCTAGCACAGATACGCAGTATTTT
TRBJ2-7	TRBD1	-	TRBV24-1	CATSETGVHEQYF	TGTGCCACCAGTGAGACAGGGGTCCACGAGCAGTACTTC
TRBJ2-5	-	-	TRBV14	CASSRLDASQETQYF	TGTGCCAGCAGCCGACTAGACGCAAGCCAAGAGACCCAGTACTTC
TRBJ1-1	TRBD1	-	TRBV5-4	CASSLGGTGEAEAFF	TGTGCCAGCAGCTTGGGAGGGACAGGGGAAGCTGAAGCTTTCTTT
TRBJ1-5	-	-	TRBV30	CAWSGNSNQPQHF	TGTGCCTGGAGTGGTAATAGCAATCAGCCCCAGCATTTT
TRBJ2-3	TRBD2	once	TRBV7-8	CASTKYSGGADTQYF	TGTGCCAGCACGAAGTATAGCGGGGGTGCGGATACGCAGTATTTT
TRBJ1-5	-	-	TRBV20-1	CSSGGDSNQPQHF	TGCAGCTCCGGGGGGGATAGCAATCAGCCCCAGCATTTT
TRBJ2-2	TRBD1	-	TRBV9	CASNQGGSNTGELFF	TGTGCCAGCAACCAAGGGGGCTCGAACACCGGGGAGCTGTTTTTT
TRBJ2-7	TRBD1	-	TRBV10-3	CAISALGQGASEQYF	TGTGCCATCAGTGCCCTCGGACAGGGAGCTTCCGAGCAGTACTTC
TRBJ2-5	TRBD2	-	TRBV18	CASSPSGAEETQYF	TGTGCCAGCTCACCAAGCGGGGCCGAAGAGACCCAGTACTTC
TRBJ2-3	-	-	TRBV2	CASSERVTTDTQYF	TGTGCCAGCAGTGAAAGGGTCACCACAGATACGCAGTATTTT
TRBJ2-5	-	few	TRBV18	CASSPSGKETQYF	TGTGCCAGCTCACCTTCGGGCAAAGAGACCCAGTACTTC
TRBJ1-1	-	-	TRBV30	CAWSVTGARTEAFF	TGTGCCTGGAGCGTTACGGGGGCAAGAACTGAAGCTTTCTTT
TRBJ1-5	-	-	TRBV12-3/TRBV12-4	CASSTGLENNQPQHF	TGTGCCAGCAGCACAGGGCTTGAGAACAATCAGCCCCAGCATTTT
TRBJ2-3	-	-	TRBV30	CAWSEDSASTDTQYF	TGTGCCTGGAGTGAGGATTCCGCTAGCACAGATACGCAGTATTTT
TRBJ1-5	-	-	TRBV6-2/TRBV6-3	CASREISGPQHF	TGTGCCAGTCGGGAAATCTCCGGGCCCCAGCATTTT